Listed below are T cell receptor beta chains from one sample, sequenced in a study of Graves' ophthalmopathy and Graves' hyperthyroidism. One entry per CDR3 protein, called by TCRdb with MiXCR from the multiplex PCR reads. The sample lists some 1.1 million distinct CDR3 sequences; about two fifths were seen once. Sequences were obtained from peripheral blood or thyroid tissue (not recorded which). These TCRs come from an adult man with Graves' hyperthyroidism. The CDR3 runs from the conserved cysteine through the conserved F or W. The D gene is left open where the match is weak. Expanded clones are given a class, and other clones once, few, many or no size at all.

>TRBV29-1|TRBJ1-3|.|.
CSVEEGQGF
TGCAGCGTTGAAGAAGGTCAGGGTTTT
>TRBV4-3|TRBJ2-2|.|.
CASSQEGAGNTGELFF
TGCGCCAGCAGCCAAGAGGGGGCAGGGAACACCGGGGAGCTGTTTTTT
>TRBV12-3/TRBV12-4|TRBJ1-4|.|.
CAGSFPGQSNEKLFF
TGTGCCGGCAGTTTTCCGGGACAAAGCAATGAAAAACTGTTTTTT
>TRBV19|TRBJ2-2|once|.
CASSLAEGVGGRTPGSCFF
.
>TRBV7-8|TRBJ2-2|.|TRBD2
CASSSQRLAGGPGELFF
TGTGCCAGCAGCTCCCAGCGACTAGCGGGGGGGCCTGGGGAGCTGTTTTTT
>TRBV4-1|TRBJ2-5|few|.
CASSQEEGSLRAQYF
TGCGCCAGCAGCCAAGAGGAGGGTAGCCTCAGGGCCCAGTACTTC
>TRBV7-9|TRBJ2-7|.|.
CASSLVGPAHF
TGTGCCAGCAGCTTAGTGGGACCTGCGCACTTC
>TRBV9|TRBJ1-2|many|.
CASSPHGGKEAGYTF
TGTGCCAGCAGCCCCCACGGCGGAAAAGAGGCTGGCTACACCTTC
>TRBV10-2|TRBJ1-6|few|.
CASSDLGQRNSPLHF
TGCGCCAGCAGTGACCTTGGACAGCGGAATTCACCCCTCCACTTT
>TRBV10-3|TRBJ2-5|many|.
CAISESGWTQYF
TGTGCCATCAGTGAGTCGGGGTGGACCCAGTACTTC
>TRBV10-3|TRBJ2-5|.|TRBD2
CAISAGTSQGTQYF
TGTGCCATCAGTGCCGGGACTAGCCAAGGGACCCAGTACTTC
>TRBV29-1|TRBJ1-4|many|.
CSVEWGAGNEKLFF
TGCAGCGTTGAATGGGGGGCAGGTAATGAAAAACTGTTTTTT
>TRBV11-2|TRBJ2-7|many|.
CASSLSRVREQYF
TGTGCCAGCAGCTTATCGCGGGTGCGCGAGCAGTACTTC
>TRBV7-6|TRBJ1-1|many|TRBD1
CASSLRTGGAEAFF
TGTGCCAGCAGCTTACGGACAGGTGGGGCTGAAGCTTTCTTT
>TRBV7-2|TRBJ1-5|many|.
CASSLAAGASNQPQHF
TGTGCCAGCAGCTTAGCCGCTGGGGCGAGCAATCAGCCCCAGCATTTT
>TRBV5-1|TRBJ2-5|few|.
CASSFGGYRETQYF
TGCGCCAGCAGCTTTGGGGGGTACAGAGAGACCCAGTACTTC
>TRBV14|TRBJ1-2|.|TRBD1
CASSQDLRTGPGNGYTF
TGTGCCAGCAGCCAAGATCTTAGGACAGGGCCAGGCAATGGCTACACCTTC
>TRBV14|TRBJ2-5|.|TRBD1
CASSSGQTETQYF
TGTGCCAGCAGTTCGGGACAGACAGAGACCCAGTACTTC
>TRBV3-1|TRBJ1-6|.|TRBD1
CASSLRQGPGSLHF
TGTGCCAGCAGCCTCCGACAGGGACCAGGATCCCTCCACTTT
>TRBV4-1|TRBJ1-5|.|.
CASSQDGQGTQPQHF
TGCGCCAGCAGCCAAGATGGGCAGGGTACTCAGCCCCAGCATTTT
>TRBV15|TRBJ1-5|once|TRBD1
CATSRGTEPQHF
TGTGCCACCAGCAGGGGGACAGAGCCCCAGCATTTT
>TRBV10-3|TRBJ1-5|few|.
CAISDSQDQPQHF
TGTGCCATCAGTGATTCCCAGGATCAGCCCCAGCATTTT
>TRBV19|TRBJ1-2|.|.
CASSTGRNWGRYGYTF
TGTGCCAGTAGTACAGGACGGAACTGGGGACGCTATGGCTACACCTTC
>TRBV5-1|TRBJ1-1|.|.
CASSLLGRNEAFF
TGCGCCAGCAGCCTTTTAGGCAGGAACGAAGCTTTCTTT
>TRBV9|TRBJ1-2|.|.
CASSVEGRGRGYTF
TGTGCCAGCAGCGTAGAGGGACGAGGTAGGGGCTACACCTTC
>TRBV15|TRBJ2-7|.|.
CATSRVGVRGDSYEQYF
TGTGCCACTAGCAGAGTTGGGGTTAGGGGTGACTCCTACGAGCAGTACTTC
>TRBV2|TRBJ2-6|many|.
CASRAGTSSGANVLTF
TGTGCCAGCAGGGCAGGTACCTCCTCTGGGGCCAACGTCCTGACTTTC
>TRBV29-1|TRBJ2-7|many|TRBD1
CSGGQETGYEQYF
TGCAGCGGAGGACAGGAGACAGGCTACGAGCAGTACTTC
>TRBV25-1|TRBJ1-4|few|.
CASSEWTVPGKLFF
TGTGCCAGCAGTGAATGGACGGTTCCGGGGAAACTGTTTTTT
>TRBV7-6|TRBJ2-2|.|TRBD1
CASSSPGTGGSGELFF
TGTGCCAGCAGCTCTCCCGGGACAGGGGGCTCCGGGGAGCTGTTTTTT
>TRBV30|TRBJ2-5|.|.
CAWRGALQETQYF
TGTGCCTGGAGGGGGGCCCTCCAAGAGACCCAGTACTTC
>TRBV28|TRBJ1-2|few|.
CASTETSHSYGYTF
TGTGCCAGCACAGAGACCTCGCATTCCTATGGCTACACCTTC
>TRBV30|TRBJ1-1|few|.
CAWTQGGGFTEAFF
TGTGCCTGGACCCAAGGAGGGGGTTTTACTGAAGCTTTCTTT
>TRBV12-3/TRBV12-4|TRBJ1-6|.|.
CASSEDAGTSNSPLHF
TGTGCCAGCAGTGAAGACGCCGGGACATCGAATTCACCCCTCCACTTT
>TRBV7-9|TRBJ2-7|.|.
CASSPTRASKGEQYF
TGTGCCAGCAGCCCAACCAGGGCCTCGAAGGGCGAGCAGTACTTC
>TRBV11-2|TRBJ2-5|once|.
CASSFYICSARVRTPVIQETQYF
.
>TRBV6-4|TRBJ2-2|few|TRBD2
CASSEGRESGELFF
TGTGCCAGCAGTGAAGGGCGGGAGTCCGGGGAGCTGTTTTTT
>TRBV5-1|TRBJ2-5|few|TRBD2
CASRESLLAGPQETQYF
TGCGCCAGCAGGGAATCCCTACTAGCGGGGCCACAAGAGACCCAGTACTTC
>TRBV7-9|TRBJ1-5|.|TRBD1
CASSLGSGGMRETQHF
TGTGCCAGCAGCTTAGGGTCAGGGGGCATGCGGGAGACCCAGCATTTT
>TRBV6-1|TRBJ1-2|.|.
CASSELGGYGYTF
TGTGCCAGCAGTGAACTTGGCGGGTATGGCTACACCTTC
>TRBV7-2|TRBJ1-1|.|TRBD1
CASSPGGQGTQAFF
TGTGCCAGCAGCCCCGGAGGACAGGGAACGCAAGCTTTCTTT
>TRBV25-1|TRBJ1-6|many|.
CAKATGPAGPNNSPLHF
TGTGCCAAAGCTACTGGACCGGCGGGACCTAATAATTCACCCCTCCACTTT
>TRBV10-3|TRBJ1-1|once|.
CAISPGQGGTEAFF
TGTGCCATCAGTCCGGGACAAGGGGGGACTGAAGCTTTCTTT
>TRBV5-1|TRBJ1-3|many|.
CASSFSTGSLNGNTIYF
TGCGCCAGCAGCTTCTCCACGGGATCCTTGAATGGAAACACCATATATTTT
>TRBV4-2|TRBJ1-4|few|TRBD1
CASSLAIQGRTNEKLFF
TGTGCCAGCAGCTTGGCCATACAGGGGAGGACTAATGAAAAACTGTTTTTT
>TRBV20-1|TRBJ2-5|few|.
CSALGVQETQYF
TGCAGTGCTCTTGGGGTTCAAGAGACCCAGTACTTC
>TRBV29-1|TRBJ2-5|.|.
CSVEGSFETQYF
TGCAGCGTAGAGGGCAGCTTTGAGACCCAGTACTTC
>TRBV7-8|TRBJ2-5|many|.
CASSLINRGQETQYF
TGTGCCAGCAGCTTAATTAATCGGGGTCAAGAGACCCAGTACTTC
>TRBV7-2|TRBJ2-5|.|.
CASKRPQARPGGETQYF
TGTGCCAGCAAGAGACCCCAAGCAAGGCCGGGCGGAGAGACCCAGTACTTC
>TRBV19|TRBJ1-4|once|TRBD1
CASSMTGAREKLFF
TGTGCCAGTAGTATGACAGGGGCGCGAGAAAAACTGTTTTTT
>TRBV20-1|TRBJ2-6|many|.
CSARDGKFSGANVLTF
TGCAGTGCTAGAGATGGGAAATTCTCTGGGGCCAACGTCCTGACTTTC
>TRBV6-5|TRBJ2-7|.|TRBD1
CASIRQGTYEQYF
TGTGCCAGCATCCGACAGGGTACTTACGAGCAGTACTTC
>TRBV7-2|TRBJ2-5|many|TRBD2
CASSSLAGVVETQYF
TGTGCCAGCAGCTCGTTAGCGGGAGTAGTAGAGACCCAGTACTTC
>TRBV7-9|TRBJ2-7|.|.
CASSARRGMNYEQYF
TGTGCCAGCAGCGCCCGGAGGGGGATGAACTACGAGCAGTACTTC
>TRBV12-3/TRBV12-4|TRBJ2-7|.|TRBD1
CASSLYRGRSEQYF
TGTGCCAGCAGTTTATACAGGGGACGCTCCGAGCAGTACTTC